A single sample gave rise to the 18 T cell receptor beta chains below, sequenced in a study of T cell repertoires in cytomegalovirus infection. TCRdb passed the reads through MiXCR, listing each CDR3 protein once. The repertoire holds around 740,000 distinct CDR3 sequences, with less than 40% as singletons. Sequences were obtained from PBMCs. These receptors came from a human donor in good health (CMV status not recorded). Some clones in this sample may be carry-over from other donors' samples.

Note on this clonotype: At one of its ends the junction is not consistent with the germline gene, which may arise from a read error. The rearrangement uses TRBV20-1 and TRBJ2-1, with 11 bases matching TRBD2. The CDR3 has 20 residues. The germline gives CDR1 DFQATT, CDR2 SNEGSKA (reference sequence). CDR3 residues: CSARAEVLAGALSSYNEHFF. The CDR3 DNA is TGCAGTGCTAGAGCCGAAGTACTAGCGGGGGCCTTAAGCTCCTACAATGAGCATTTCTTC.

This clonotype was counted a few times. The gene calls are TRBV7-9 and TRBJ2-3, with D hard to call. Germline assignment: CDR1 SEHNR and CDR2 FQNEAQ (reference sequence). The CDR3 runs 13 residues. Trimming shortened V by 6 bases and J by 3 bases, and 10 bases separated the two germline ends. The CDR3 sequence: CASSGWATDTQYF. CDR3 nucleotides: TGTGCCAGCAGTGGGTGGGCAACAGATACGCAGTATTTT.

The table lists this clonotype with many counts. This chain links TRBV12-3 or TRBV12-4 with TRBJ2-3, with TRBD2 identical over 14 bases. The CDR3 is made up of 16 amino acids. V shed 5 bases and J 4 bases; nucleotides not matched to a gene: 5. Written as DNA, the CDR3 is TGTGCCAGCAGTGCGGGACTAGCGGGAGACGCAGATACGCAGTATTTT. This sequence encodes CASSAGLAGDADTQYF.

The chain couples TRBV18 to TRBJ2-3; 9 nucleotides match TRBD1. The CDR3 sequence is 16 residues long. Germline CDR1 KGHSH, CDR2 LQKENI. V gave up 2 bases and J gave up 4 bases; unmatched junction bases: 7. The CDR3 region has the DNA TGTGCCAGCTCACCAAAGGTACAGGGGGCCGCAGATACGCAGTATTTT. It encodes CASSPKVQGAADTQYF.

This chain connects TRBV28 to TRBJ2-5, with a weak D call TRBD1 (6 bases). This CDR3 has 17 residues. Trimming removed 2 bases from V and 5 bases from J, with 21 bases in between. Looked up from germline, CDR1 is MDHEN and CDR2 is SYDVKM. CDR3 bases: TGTGCCAGCAGTTTACCCGACAGGATCCGGGTCGGGGAGACCCAGTACTTC. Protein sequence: CASSLPDRIRVGETQYF.

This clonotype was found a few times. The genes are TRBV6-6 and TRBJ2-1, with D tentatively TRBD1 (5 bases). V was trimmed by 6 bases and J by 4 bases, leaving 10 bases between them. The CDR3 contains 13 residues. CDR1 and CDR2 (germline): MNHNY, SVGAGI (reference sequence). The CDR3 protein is CASRVRVYNEQFF. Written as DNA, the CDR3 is TGTGCCAGCAGGGTCAGGGTGTACAATGAGCAGTTCTTC.

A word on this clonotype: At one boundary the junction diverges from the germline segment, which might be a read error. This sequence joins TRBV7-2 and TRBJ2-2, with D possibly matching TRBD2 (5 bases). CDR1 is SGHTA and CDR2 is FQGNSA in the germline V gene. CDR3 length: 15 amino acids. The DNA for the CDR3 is TGTTCCAGCAGCTTAGCTCTAGCTGGGACCGGGGAGCTGTTTTTT. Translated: CSSSLALAGTGELFF.

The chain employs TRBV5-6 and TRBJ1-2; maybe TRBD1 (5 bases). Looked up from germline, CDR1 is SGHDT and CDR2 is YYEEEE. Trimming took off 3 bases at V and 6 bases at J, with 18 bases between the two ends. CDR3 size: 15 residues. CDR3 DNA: TGTGCCAGCAGCTGGGGCCGTATGAGGGGAGATGGCTACACCTTC. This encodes CASSWGRMRGDGYTF.

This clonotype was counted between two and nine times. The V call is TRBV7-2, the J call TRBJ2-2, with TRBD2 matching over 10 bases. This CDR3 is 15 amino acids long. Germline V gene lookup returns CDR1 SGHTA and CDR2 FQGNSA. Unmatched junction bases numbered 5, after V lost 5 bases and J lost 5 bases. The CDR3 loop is CASSTKREGTGELFF. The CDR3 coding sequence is TGTGCCAGCAGCACGAAGCGGGAGGGGACCGGGGAGCTGTTTTTT.

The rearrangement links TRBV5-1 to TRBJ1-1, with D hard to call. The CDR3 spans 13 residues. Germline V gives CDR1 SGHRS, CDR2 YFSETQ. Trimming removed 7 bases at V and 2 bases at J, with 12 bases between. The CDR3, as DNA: TGCGCCAGCGGACCTGCCCCAAACACTGAAGCTTTCTTT. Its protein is CASGPAPNTEAFF. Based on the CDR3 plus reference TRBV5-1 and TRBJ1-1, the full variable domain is KAGVTQTPRYLIKTRGQQVTLSCSPISGHRSVSWYQQTPGQGLQFLFEYFSETQRNKGNFPGRFSGRQFSNSRSEMNVSTLELGDSALYLCASGPAPNTEAFFGQGTRLTVV.

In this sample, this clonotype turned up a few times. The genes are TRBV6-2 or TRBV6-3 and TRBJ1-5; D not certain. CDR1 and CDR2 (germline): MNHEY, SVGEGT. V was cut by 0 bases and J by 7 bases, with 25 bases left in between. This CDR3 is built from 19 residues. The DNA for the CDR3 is TGTGCCAGCAGTTACTCGCCTGGTATCGGCACCCGGCTTCAGCAGCCCCAGCATTTT. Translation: CASSYSPGIGTRLQQPQHF.

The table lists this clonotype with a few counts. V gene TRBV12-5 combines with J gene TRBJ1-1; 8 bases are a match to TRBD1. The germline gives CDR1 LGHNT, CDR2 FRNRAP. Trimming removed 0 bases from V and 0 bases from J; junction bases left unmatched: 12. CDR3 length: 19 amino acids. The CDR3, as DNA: TGTGCTAGTGGTTTGGTCCCTCCCGGACAGGGCCCCATGAACACTGAAGCTTTCTTT. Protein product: CASGLVPPGQGPMNTEAFF.

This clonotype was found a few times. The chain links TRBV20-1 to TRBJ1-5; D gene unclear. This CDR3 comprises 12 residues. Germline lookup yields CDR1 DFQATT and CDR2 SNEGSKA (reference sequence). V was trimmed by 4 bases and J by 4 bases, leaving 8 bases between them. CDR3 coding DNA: TGCAGTGCTAAGGGCGGGAATCAGCCCCAGCATTTT. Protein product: CSAKGGNQPQHF.

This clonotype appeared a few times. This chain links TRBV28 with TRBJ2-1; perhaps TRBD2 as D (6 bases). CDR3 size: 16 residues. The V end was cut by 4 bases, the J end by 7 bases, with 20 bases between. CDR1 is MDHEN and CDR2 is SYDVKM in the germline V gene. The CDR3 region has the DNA TGTGCCAGCAGTTATCCGGGACTCCCGAAACAAAATGAGCAGTTCTTC. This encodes CASSYPGLPKQNEQFF.

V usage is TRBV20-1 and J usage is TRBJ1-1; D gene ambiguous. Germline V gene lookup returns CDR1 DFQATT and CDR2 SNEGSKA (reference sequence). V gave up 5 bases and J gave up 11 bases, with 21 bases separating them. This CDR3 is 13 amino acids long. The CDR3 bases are TGCAGTGCTGTGGCGACATCCGATCGGGCGGCTTTCTTT. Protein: CSAVATSDRAAFF.

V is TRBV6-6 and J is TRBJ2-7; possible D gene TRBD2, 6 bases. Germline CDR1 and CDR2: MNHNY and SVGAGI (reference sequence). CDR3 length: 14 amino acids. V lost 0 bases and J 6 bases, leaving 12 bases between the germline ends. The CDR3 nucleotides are TGTGCCAGCAGTTACTCGGGGGGAGGAGTCGAGCAGTACTTC. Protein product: CASSYSGGGVEQYF.

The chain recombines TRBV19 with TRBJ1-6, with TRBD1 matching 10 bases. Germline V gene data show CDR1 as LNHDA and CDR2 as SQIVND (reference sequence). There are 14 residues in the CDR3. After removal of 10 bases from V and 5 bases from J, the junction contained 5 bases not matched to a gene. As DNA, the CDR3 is TGTGCCATCCGGACAGGGGGGGATAATTCACCCCTCCACTTT. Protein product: CAIRTGGDNSPLHF.

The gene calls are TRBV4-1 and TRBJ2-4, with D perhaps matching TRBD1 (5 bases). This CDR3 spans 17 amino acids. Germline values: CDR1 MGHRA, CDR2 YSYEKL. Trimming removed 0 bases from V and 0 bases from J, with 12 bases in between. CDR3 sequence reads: CASSQDADILAKNIQYF. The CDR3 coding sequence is TGCGCCAGCAGCCAAGACGCGGACATTTTAGCCAAAAACATTCAGTACTTC.